These T cell receptor beta chains were read from a single sample in a study of cytomegalovirus exposure and HLA in healthy donors. Using immunoSEQ multiplex PCR, the repertoire was profiled, and TCRdb retains in-frame clones only, with some absent. The table lists hundreds of thousands of clones, 76% of them singletons. The sequenced sample consisted of PBMCs. These receptors were taken from a man aged 18 to 29 in good health and CMV-seronegative. CDR3s include the opening cysteine and the closing phenylalanine or tryptophan. Fields, in order: J gene, V gene, D gene, clone size, CDR3 length, CDR3 protein, CDR3 DNA. D genes are given only for firm matches. Expanded clones get a size class; other rows say once, few or many, or leave the size out.

J: TRBJ2-6; V: TRBV27; D: -; size: few; length: 12; CDR3: CASIAGANVLTF; DNA: TGTGCCAGCATAGCTGGGGCCAACGTCCTGACTTTC
J: TRBJ1-5; V: TRBV11-3; D: -; size: -; length: 13; CDR3: CASSCPGYQPQHF; DNA: TGTGCCAGCAGCTGTCCGGGGTATCAGCCCCAGCATTTT
J: TRBJ2-7; V: TRBV6-5; D: -; size: -; length: 14; CDR3: CASSYAYYSYEQYF; DNA: TGTGCCAGCAGTTACGCCTACTACTCCTACGAGCAGTACTTC
J: TRBJ1-4; V: TRBV6-6; D: TRBD1; size: -; length: 15; CDR3: CASSYHGRGDEKLFF; DNA: TGTGCCAGCAGTTACCATGGCAGGGGGGATGAAAAACTGTTTTTT
J: TRBJ2-5; V: TRBV11-2; D: -; size: -; length: 13; CDR3: CASSLGLQETQYF; DNA: TGTGCCAGCAGCTTAGGTCTACAAGAGACCCAGTACTTC
J: TRBJ2-7; V: TRBV29-1; D: -; size: few; length: 13; CDR3: CSVKDSQASGQYF; DNA: TGCAGCGTTAAGGACAGTCAAGCTTCGGGGCAGTACTTC
J: TRBJ2-1; V: TRBV5-4; D: TRBD2; size: once; length: 15; CDR3: CASSRTSGGDNEQFF; DNA: TGTGCCAGCAGCCGGACTAGCGGAGGGGACAATGAGCAGTTCTTC
J: TRBJ1-1; V: TRBV19; D: -; size: -; length: 14; CDR3: CATEPQGENTEAFF; DNA: TGTGCCACCGAACCACAGGGAGAGAACACTGAAGCTTTCTTT
J: TRBJ1-3; V: TRBV9; D: TRBD1; size: -; length: 17; CDR3: CASSEGTAASSGNTIYF; DNA: TGTGCCAGCAGCGAAGGGACAGCCGCGAGCTCTGGAAACACCATATATTTT
J: TRBJ2-7; V: TRBV18; D: TRBD2; size: -; length: 15; CDR3: CASSTTSGTIYEQYF; DNA: TGTGCCAGCTCAACGACTAGCGGGACTATCTACGAGCAGTACTTC
J: TRBJ2-1; V: TRBV19; D: TRBD2; size: -; length: 15; CDR3: CASSIRLAGNNEQFF; DNA: TGTGCCAGTAGTATACGGCTAGCGGGAAACAATGAGCAGTTCTTC
J: TRBJ1-1; V: TRBV7-2; D: -; size: -; length: 17; CDR3: CASSLVDWLRPGGEAFF; DNA: TGTGCCAGCAGCTTAGTCGATTGGTTACGGCCCGGAGGTGAAGCTTTCTTT
J: TRBJ1-5; V: TRBV28; D: -; size: few; length: 16; CDR3: CASGPFGQYSNQPQHF; DNA: TGTGCCAGCGGGCCCTTTGGACAGTATAGCAATCAGCCCCAGCATTTT
J: TRBJ1-3; V: TRBV2; D: -; size: -; length: 15; CDR3: CASSHRPSSGNTIYF; DNA: TGTGCCAGCAGTCACAGGCCGAGCTCTGGAAACACCATATATTTT
J: TRBJ1-1; V: TRBV7-3; D: -; size: -; length: 13; CDR3: CASSLTRLTEAFF; DNA: TGTGCCAGCAGCTTAACCAGGCTCACTGAAGCTTTCTTT
J: TRBJ2-1; V: TRBV4-2; D: TRBD2; size: -; length: 17; CDR3: CASSSRLAGPSYNEQFF; DNA: TGTGCCAGCAGCTCGCGACTAGCGGGACCCTCCTACAATGAGCAGTTCTTC
J: TRBJ2-1; V: TRBV6-5; D: TRBD1; size: -; length: 14; CDR3: CASSSGTGYNEQLF; DNA: TGTGCCAGCAGCTCCGGGACAGGCTACAATGAGCAGCTCTTC
J: TRBJ2-7; V: TRBV6-1; D: TRBD1; size: -; length: 14; CDR3: CASSSRDRGEEQYF; DNA: TGTGCCAGCAGTAGTCGGGACAGGGGTGAGGAGCAGTACTTC
J: TRBJ1-6; V: TRBV7-3; D: -; size: -; length: 13; CDR3: CASSLDRDSPLHF; DNA: TGTGCCAGCAGCTTGGACAGAGATTCACCCCTCCACTTT
J: TRBJ2-7; V: TRBV14; D: -; size: -; length: 15; CDR3: CASSQEGIRDSEQYF; DNA: TGTGCCAGCAGCCAAGAAGGTATTAGGGACTCCGAGCAGTACTTC
J: TRBJ1-5; V: TRBV6-5; D: TRBD1; size: -; length: 15; CDR3: CASRGTGGSGRPQHF; DNA: TGTGCCAGCAGGGGGACAGGGGGTAGCGGCCGGCCCCAGCATTTT
J: TRBJ2-7; V: TRBV18; D: TRBD1; size: -; length: 14; CDR3: CASSLGQGAYEQYF; DNA: TGTGCCAGCTCACTGGGACAGGGAGCCTACGAGCAGTACTTC
J: TRBJ1-4; V: TRBV5-1; D: -; size: -; length: 14; CDR3: CASSPGLSNEKLFF; DNA: TGCGCCAGCAGCCCAGGACTGAGCAATGAAAAACTGTTTTTT
J: TRBJ1-1; V: TRBV5-1; D: -; size: few; length: 16; CDR3: CASSLELGEVNTEAFF; DNA: TGCGCCAGCAGCTTGGAATTAGGGGAAGTGAACACTGAAGCTTTCTTT
J: TRBJ2-5; V: TRBV5-4; D: -; size: -; length: 14; CDR3: CASSLGGAERTQYF; DNA: TGTGCCAGCAGCTTGGGCGGGGCAGAGAGAACCCAGTACTTC
J: TRBJ1-3; V: TRBV2; D: -; size: -; length: 13; CDR3: CASCVYPGNTIYF; DNA: TGTGCCAGCTGCGTCTATCCTGGAAACACCATATATTTT
J: TRBJ1-5; V: TRBV4-2; D: -; size: few; length: 12; CDR3: CASSQDGQPQHF; DNA: TGTGCCAGCAGCCAAGATGGCCAGCCCCAGCATTTT
J: TRBJ2-2; V: TRBV9; D: -; size: -; length: 15; CDR3: CASSVAGSYTGELFF; DNA: TGTGCCAGCAGCGTAGCAGGCAGCTACACCGGGGAGCTGTTTTTT
J: TRBJ1-1; V: TRBV10-3; D: -; size: -; length: 12; CDR3: CATDQGNTEAFF; DNA: TGTGCCACCGACCAGGGGAACACTGAAGCTTTCTTT
J: TRBJ2-7; V: TRBV25-1; D: TRBD1; size: once; length: 15; CDR3: CASSVGTGGSYEQYF; DNA: TGTGCCAGCAGTGTAGGGACAGGGGGTTCCTACGAGCAGTACTTC
J: TRBJ1-3; V: TRBV4-2; D: -; size: -; length: 15; CDR3: CASSQDRNSGNTIYF; DNA: TGTGCCAGCAGCCAAGACAGGAACTCTGGAAACACCATATATTTT
J: TRBJ1-5; V: TRBV5-1; D: -; size: few; length: 13; CDR3: CASSLGGDQPQHF; DNA: TGCGCCAGCAGCTTGGGGGGGGATCAGCCCCAGCATTTT
J: TRBJ1-3; V: TRBV18; D: -; size: -; length: 16; CDR3: CASSLGTTGTGNTIYF; DNA: TGTGCCAGCTCACTGGGGACAACCGGGACGGGAAACACCATATATTTT
J: TRBJ2-4; V: TRBV5-1; D: -; size: -; length: 16; CDR3: CASSYGLQLAKNIQYF; DNA: TGCGCCAGCAGCTACGGACTACAGCTGGCCAAAAACATTCAGTACTTC
J: TRBJ2-1; V: TRBV2; D: -; size: -; length: 13; CDR3: CASTSGFYNEQFF; DNA: TGTGCCAGCACCAGCGGCTTCTACAATGAGCAGTTCTTC
J: TRBJ1-2; V: TRBV6-5; D: -; size: -; length: 13; CDR3: CASSSASLRGYTF; DNA: TGTGCCAGCAGCTCCGCTTCGCTGCGTGGCTACACCTTC
J: TRBJ2-3; V: TRBV5-4; D: TRBD2; size: once; length: 15; CDR3: CASSPTSGDTDTQYF; DNA: TGTGCCAGCAGCCCGACTAGCGGGGATACAGATACGCAGTATTTT
J: TRBJ2-1; V: TRBV9; D: TRBD2; size: -; length: 16; CDR3: CASSATGTSGNNEQFF; DNA: TGTGCCAGCAGCGCCACCGGGACTAGCGGGAACAATGAGCAGTTCTTC
J: TRBJ2-1; V: TRBV6-1; D: TRBD2; size: -; length: 18; CDR3: CASSEWVGLAGTYNEQFF; DNA: TGTGCCAGCAGTGAATGGGTTGGGCTAGCGGGGACCTACAATGAGCAGTTCTTC
J: TRBJ2-7; V: TRBV2; D: -; size: -; length: 13; CDR3: CASSEASRDEQYF; DNA: TGTGCCAGCAGTGAGGCCAGTCGGGACGAGCAGTACTTC
J: TRBJ1-1; V: TRBV11-1; D: -; size: -; length: 13; CDR3: CASSSQLNTEAFF; DNA: TGTGCCAGCAGCTCACAGCTGAACACTGAAGCTTTCTTT
J: TRBJ2-4; V: TRBV9; D: -; size: -; length: 13; CDR3: CASSPGGLGPQYF; DNA: TGTGCCAGCAGCCCCGGGGGTTTAGGGCCTCAGTACTTC
J: TRBJ1-2; V: TRBV28; D: -; size: -; length: 13; CDR3: CASWGGANYGYTF; DNA: TGTGCCAGCTGGGGGGGGGCTAACTATGGCTACACCTTC